One T cell receptor beta chain is described in this entry. This CDR3 comprises 12 residues. CDR1 is LGHNT, CDR2 FRNRAP, per germline. V was clipped by 5 bases and J by 8 bases; unmatched bases: 4. The source of the sample is a study of blood T cell repertoires in COVID-19. Study summary: Samples representing acute and convalescent COVID-19 were sourced from the United States, Italy and Spain. The analysed material was cDNA or gDNA that came from T cells, B-cell-depleted T cells, or PBMCs.

Per the authors' pipeline: Estimated nucleated cell counts came from reference gene primer amplification. TCRdb keeps only in-frame clones here, not all; method: immunoSEQ multiplex PCR. Clone size and the V and J calls come from that table; the DNA yielded D and trimming. The table shows 200,000 to 250,000 clones, with 80% to 90% occurring only once. The sample taken for sequencing was peripheral blood. The clonotype was recovered from a man in his fifties or sixties with acute or convalescent COVID-19. This chain uses TRBV12-5 with TRBJ1-1; 8 positions agree with TRBD1. CDR3 sequence reads: CASGPRTGEAFF. For the CDR3, the DNA is TGTGCTAGTGGTCCCAGGACAGGGGAAGCTTTCTTT.